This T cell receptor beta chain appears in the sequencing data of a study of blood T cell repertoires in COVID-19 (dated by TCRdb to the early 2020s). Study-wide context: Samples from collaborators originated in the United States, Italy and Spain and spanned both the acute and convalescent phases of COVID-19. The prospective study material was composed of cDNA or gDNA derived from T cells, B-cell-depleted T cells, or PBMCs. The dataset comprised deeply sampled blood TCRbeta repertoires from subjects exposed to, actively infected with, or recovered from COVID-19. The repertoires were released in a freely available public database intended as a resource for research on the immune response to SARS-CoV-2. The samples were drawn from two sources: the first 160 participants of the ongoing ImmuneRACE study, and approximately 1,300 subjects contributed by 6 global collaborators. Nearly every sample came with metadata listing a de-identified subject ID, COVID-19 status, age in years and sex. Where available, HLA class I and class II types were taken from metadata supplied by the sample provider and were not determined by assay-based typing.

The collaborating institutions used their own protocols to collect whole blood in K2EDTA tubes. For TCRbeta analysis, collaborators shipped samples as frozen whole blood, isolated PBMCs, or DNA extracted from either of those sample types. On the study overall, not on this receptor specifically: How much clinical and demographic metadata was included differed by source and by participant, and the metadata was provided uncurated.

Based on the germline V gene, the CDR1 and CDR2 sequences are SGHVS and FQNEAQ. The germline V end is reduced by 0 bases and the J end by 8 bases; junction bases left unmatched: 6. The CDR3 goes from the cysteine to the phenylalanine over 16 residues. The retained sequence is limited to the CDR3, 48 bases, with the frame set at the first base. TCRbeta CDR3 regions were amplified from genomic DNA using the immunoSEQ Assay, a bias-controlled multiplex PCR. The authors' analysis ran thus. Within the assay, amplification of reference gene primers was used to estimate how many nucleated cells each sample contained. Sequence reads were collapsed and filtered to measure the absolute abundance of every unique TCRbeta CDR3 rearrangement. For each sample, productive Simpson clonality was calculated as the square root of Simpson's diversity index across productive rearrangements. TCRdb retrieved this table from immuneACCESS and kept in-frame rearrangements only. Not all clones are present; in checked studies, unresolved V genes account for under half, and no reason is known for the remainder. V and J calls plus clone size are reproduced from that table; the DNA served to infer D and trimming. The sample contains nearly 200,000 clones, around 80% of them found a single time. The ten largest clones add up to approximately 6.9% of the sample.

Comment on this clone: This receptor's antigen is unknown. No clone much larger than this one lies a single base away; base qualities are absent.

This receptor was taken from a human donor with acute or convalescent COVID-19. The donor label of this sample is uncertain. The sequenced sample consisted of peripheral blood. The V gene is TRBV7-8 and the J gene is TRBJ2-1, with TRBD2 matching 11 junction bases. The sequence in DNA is TGTGCCAGCAGCTTAGCGTCGGTAGCGGGAGGGGATGAGCAGTTCTTC. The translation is CASSLASVAGGDEQFF.